These T cell receptor beta chains were read from a single sample in a study of identical twins. TCRdb called the 5' RACE reads again in MiXCR, with one record for every CDR3 protein. Of 600,000 to 800,000 distinct CDR3 sequences listed, approximately 22% are singletons. This sample was also put to use in a study of T cells expressing NK-cell markers.

Specimen: PBMCs. These receptors were collected from a young woman in good health. CDR3s include the opening cysteine and the closing phenylalanine or tryptophan. Fields, in order: J gene, D gene, V gene, clone size, CDR3 protein, CDR3 DNA. The D gene is left open where the match is weak. Clone size, where shown, is once, few, many, or a class for clones that have expanded.

j_gene: TRBJ2-7
d_gene: .
v_gene: TRBV2
abundance: .
CDR3aa: CASSEGRISRYEQYF
CDR3nt: TGTGCCAGCAGTGAAGGACGCATAAGCCGCTACGAGCAGTACTTC

j_gene: TRBJ1-1
d_gene: .
v_gene: TRBV11-2
abundance: few
CDR3aa: CASSYQGDPFF
CDR3nt: TGTGCCAGCAGCTACCAGGGCGATCCTTTCTTT

j_gene: TRBJ2-3
d_gene: .
v_gene: TRBV29-1
abundance: few
CDR3aa: CSVARTTTLGDTQYF
CDR3nt: TGCAGCGTTGCGCGGACTACCACCTTGGGGGATACGCAGTATTTT

j_gene: TRBJ2-7
d_gene: .
v_gene: TRBV20-1
abundance: .
CDR3aa: CSARGPGRSYEQYF
CDR3nt: TGCAGTGCTAGAGGCCCGGGACGGTCCTACGAGCAGTACTTC

j_gene: TRBJ2-5
d_gene: .
v_gene: TRBV7-9
abundance: .
CDR3aa: CASSPGRDPLTRQETQYF
CDR3nt: TGTGCCAGCAGCCCCGGCCGGGACCCATTGACCCGCCAAGAGACCCAGTACTTC

j_gene: TRBJ2-7
d_gene: .
v_gene: TRBV20-1
abundance: .
CDR3aa: CSAVAGSSYEQYF
CDR3nt: TGCAGTGCTGTTGCAGGGAGCTCCTACGAGCAGTACTTC

j_gene: TRBJ2-7
d_gene: .
v_gene: TRBV10-2
abundance: few
CDR3aa: CASRHYEQYF
CDR3nt: TGCGCCAGTCGGCACTACGAGCAGTACTTC

j_gene: TRBJ2-7
d_gene: .
v_gene: TRBV6-5
abundance: few
CDR3aa: CASSYSGLRHEQYF
CDR3nt: TGTGCCAGCAGTTACTCGGGATTGAGACACGAGCAGTACTTC

j_gene: TRBJ2-1
d_gene: TRBD2
v_gene: TRBV9
abundance: .
CDR3aa: CASSVTSGVANEQFF
CDR3nt: TGTGCCAGCAGCGTAACTAGCGGGGTAGCGAATGAGCAGTTCTTC

j_gene: TRBJ1-2
d_gene: .
v_gene: TRBV12-3/TRBV12-4
abundance: few
CDR3aa: CASSLRRGLYGYTF
CDR3nt: TGTGCCAGCAGTTTAAGGCGGGGATTGTATGGCTACACCTTC

j_gene: TRBJ1-2
d_gene: .
v_gene: TRBV5-1
abundance: few
CDR3aa: CASSLAPGAGGYTF
CDR3nt: TGCGCCAGCAGCTTGGCCCCAGGGGCCGGGGGCTACACCTTC

j_gene: TRBJ2-1
d_gene: .
v_gene: TRBV7-9
abundance: many
CDR3aa: CASSLARAYNEQFF
CDR3nt: TGTGCCAGCAGCTTAGCGCGGGCCTACAATGAGCAGTTCTTC

j_gene: TRBJ2-1
d_gene: .
v_gene: TRBV5-6
abundance: .
CDR3aa: CASSLREGSREQFF
CDR3nt: TGTGCCAGCAGCTTGAGAGAGGGGAGTCGTGAGCAGTTCTTC

j_gene: TRBJ1-4
d_gene: TRBD1
v_gene: TRBV12-3/TRBV12-4
abundance: .
CDR3aa: CASILVGQPVEKLFF
CDR3nt: TGTGCCAGCATCCTCGTGGGACAGCCTGTGGAAAAACTGTTTTTT